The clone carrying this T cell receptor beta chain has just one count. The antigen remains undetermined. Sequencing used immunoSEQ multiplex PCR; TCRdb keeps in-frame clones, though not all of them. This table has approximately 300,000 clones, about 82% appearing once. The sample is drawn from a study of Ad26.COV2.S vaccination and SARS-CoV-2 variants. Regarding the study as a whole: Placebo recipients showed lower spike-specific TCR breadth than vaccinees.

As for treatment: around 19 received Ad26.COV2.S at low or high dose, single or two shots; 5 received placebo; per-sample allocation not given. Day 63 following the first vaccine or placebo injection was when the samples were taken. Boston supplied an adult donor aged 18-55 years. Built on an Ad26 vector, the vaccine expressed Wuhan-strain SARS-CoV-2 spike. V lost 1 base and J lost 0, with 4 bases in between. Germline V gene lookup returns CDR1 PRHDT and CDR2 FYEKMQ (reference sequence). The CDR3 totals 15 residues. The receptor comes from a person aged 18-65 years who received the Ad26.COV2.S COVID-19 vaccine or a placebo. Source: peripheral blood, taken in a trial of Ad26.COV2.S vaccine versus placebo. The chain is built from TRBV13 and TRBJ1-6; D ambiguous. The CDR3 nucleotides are TGTGCCAGCAGCTTAGAGAGCTCCTATAATTCACCCCTCCACTTT. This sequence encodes CASSLESSYNSPLHF.